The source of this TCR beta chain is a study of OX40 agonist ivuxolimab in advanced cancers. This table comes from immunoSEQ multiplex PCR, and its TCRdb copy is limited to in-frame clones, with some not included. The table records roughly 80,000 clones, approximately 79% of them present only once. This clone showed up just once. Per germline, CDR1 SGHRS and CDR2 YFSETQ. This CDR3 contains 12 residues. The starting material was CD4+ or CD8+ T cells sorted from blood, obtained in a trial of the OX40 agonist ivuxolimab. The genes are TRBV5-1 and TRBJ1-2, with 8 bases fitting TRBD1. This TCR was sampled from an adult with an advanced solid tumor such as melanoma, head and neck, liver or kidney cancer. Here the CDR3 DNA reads TGCGCTTCAAAGGACAGGGTAGATGGCTACACCTTC. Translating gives CASKDRVDGYTF.